These 9 T cell receptor beta chains share one sample of origin, sequenced in a study of T-cell reconstitution after alpha-beta-depleted transplantation in children. Unique molecular identifiers were incorporated during preparation of the TCRbeta library. TCRdb called the PCR reads again in MiXCR, with one record for every CDR3 protein. The sample carries a few hundred thousand distinct CDR3 sequences, around 8.9% recorded once. This material consisted of PBMCs from the stem cell graft donor, taken from the stem cell graft. These receptors were taken from a human donor who donated a stem cell graft to a child with SCID.

Turning to this clonotype: This sequence may be a read error, since a much larger clone differs from it by one base. This sequence joins TRBV7-2 and TRBJ1-2; possibly TRBD1 for D (5 bases). There are 12 residues in the CDR3. Germline V gene lookup returns CDR1 SGHTA and CDR2 FQGNSA. CDR3 in amino acids: CASSYYSRGYPF. Written as DNA, the CDR3 is TGTGCCAGCAGCTATTATTCGAGGGGCTACCCCTTC.

At least ten counts were recorded for this clonotype. The gene calls are TRBV5-1 and TRBJ2-5; TRBD1 matches at 11 bases. Per germline, CDR1 SGHRS and CDR2 YFSETQ. V gave up 2 bases and J gave up 3 bases; unmatched junction bases: 3. The CDR3 is 15 amino acids. CDR3 bases: TGCGCCAGCAGCTTAAAGGGACAGGGGGAAGAGACCCAGTACTTC. This sequence encodes CASSLKGQGEETQYF.

This clonotype was seen repeatedly, ten times or more. V is TRBV27 and J is TRBJ2-7; D may match TRBD1 or TRBD2 (5 bases each). The V end lost 6 bases, the J end lost 2 bases, and 14 bases lay between the germline ends. From germline, CDR1 is MNHEY and CDR2 SMNVEV (reference sequence). This CDR3 spans 14 amino acids. In nucleotides, the CDR3 is TGTGCCAGCAGGATGAGGGAACAGGCCTACGAGCAGTACTTC. Translation gives CASRMREQAYEQYF.

This clonotype was seen ten or more times. CDR3 sequence: CASSRDVTSTDTQYF. CDR3 nucleotides: TGTGCCAGCAGCCGGGACGTTACTAGCACAGATACGCAGTATTTT. This chain uses TRBV7-9 with TRBJ2-3; D possibly uses TRBD1 or TRBD2 (5 bases each). The CDR3 length is 15 residues. The germline CDR1 and CDR2 sequences are SEHNR and FQNEAQ (reference sequence). Trimming removed 5 bases at V and 0 bases at J, with 12 bases between.

Many counts were recorded for this clonotype. The chain employs TRBV7-6 and TRBJ2-3; 8 bases align to TRBD1. Per the germline V gene, CDR1 is SGHVS and CDR2 is FNYEAQ. The CDR3 spans 16 residues. Trimming at V came to 1 base and at J to 0 bases, leaving 3 bases not matched to a gene. The CDR3 DNA reads as TGTGCCAGCAGCTTAGGAACAGGGGGGAGCACAGATACGCAGTATTTT. Protein product: CASSLGTGGSTDTQYF.

This clonotype turned up a few times. The rearrangement uses TRBV20-1 and TRBJ2-1; TRBD2 matches 10 bases. Germline V CDR1 and CDR2: DFQATT, SNEGSKA (reference sequence). Unmatched junction bases numbered 9, after V lost 3 bases and J lost 1 base. CDR3 length equals 17 residues. CDR3 DNA: TGCAGTGCTAGTACCACCCTAGCGGGGGTTTCCTACAATGAGCAGTTCTTC. It codes for CSASTTLAGVSYNEQFF.

This clonotype was picked up many times. The V gene is TRBV20-1, the J gene TRBJ1-5; 9 bases line up with TRBD1. This CDR3 contains 17 residues. Germline loops: CDR1 DFQATT, CDR2 SNEGSKA (reference sequence). Unmatched junction bases numbered 17, after V lost 6 bases and J lost 5 bases. The CDR3 bases are TGCAGTGCCAGGGGTACAGGGGGCTCCGGCCCGCATCAGCCCCAGCATTTT. Protein sequence: CSARGTGGSGPHQPQHF.

This clonotype showed up many times. The V call is TRBV5-1, the J call TRBJ2-5; 7 nucleotides agree with TRBD1. The CDR3 sequence is 14 residues long. V lost 5 bases to trimming and J lost 3 bases; unmatched junction nucleotides: 7. CDR1 SGHRS and CDR2 YFSETQ come from the germline V gene. CDR3 DNA sequence: TGCGCCAGCAGTTCGGGACAGCAGAAAGAGACCCAGTACTTC. This codes for CASSSGQQKETQYF.

This clonotype was picked up many times. The genes are TRBV5-1 and TRBJ2-1; 9 nucleotides line up with TRBD2. CDR1 and CDR2 from the germline V gene are SGHRS and YFSETQ. CDR3 size: 15 residues. J lost 5 bases, V lost 0 bases, and 3 bases had no gene match. The DNA for the CDR3 is TGCGCCAGCAGCTTGGTGGCGGGGGGGCACAATGAGCAGTTCTTC. The encoded protein is CASSLVAGGHNEQFF. The entire variable domain, with the rest obtained from reference TRBV5-1 and TRBJ2-1, is as follows: KAGVTQTPRYLIKTRGQQVTLSCSPISGHRSVSWYQQTPGQGLQFLFEYFSETQRNKGNFPGRFSGRQFSNSRSEMNVSTLELGDSALYLCASSLVAGGHNEQFFGPGTRLTVL.